These 14 T cell receptor beta chains came from one sample sequenced in a study of identical twins. TCRdb ran MiXCR on the 5' RACE reads and lists one entry per CDR3 protein. The sample has just under 650,000 distinct CDR3 sequences, roughly 7.1% seen once; the top ten hold 1.6%. The sample also formed part of further work on yellow fever vaccine responses in identical twins.

The specimen was PBMCs. These receptors came from a woman aged 18-29 years in good health.

This clonotype was seen at least ten times. CDR3 protein: CASSRLVADTQYF. CDR3 sequence (DNA): TGTGCCAGCAGCCGCCTAGTAGCAGATACGCAGTATTTT. V usage is TRBV3-1 and J usage is TRBJ2-3; D not certain. Trimming pared 4 bases from V and 4 bases from J, leaving 9 bases between. The CDR3 totals 13 residues. Germline V lookup: CDR1 LGHDT, CDR2 YNNKEL (reference sequence).

This clonotype came up many times. The chain uses TRBV9 and TRBJ2-7; possible D gene TRBD2, 6 bases. The CDR3 contains 13 residues. Germline CDR1 reads SGDLS; CDR2 reads YYNGEE. Trimming removed 3 bases at V and 3 bases at J, with 10 bases between. The DNA of the CDR3 is TGTGCCAGCAGCGGGGGAGGAGGCTACGAGCAGTACTTC. This translates into CASSGGGGYEQYF.

This clonotype came up many times. The V gene is TRBV13, the J gene TRBJ2-3, with no clear D. The V end was cut by 5 bases, the J end by 2 bases, with 11 bases between. The CDR3 runs 14 residues. The germline V gene has CDR1 PRHDT and CDR2 FYEKMQ (reference sequence). The CDR3 nucleotides read TGTGCCAGCAGCCGCCGTGACAACACAGATACGCAGTATTTT. Protein: CASSRRDNTDTQYF.

This clonotype has a handful of counts. The chain joins TRBV11-3 to TRBJ2-1, with D maybe TRBD2 (5 bases). The length of the CDR3 is 15 residues. Germline values: CDR1 SGHNT, CDR2 YENEEA. The V and J ends lost 2 bases and 6 bases respectively, with 14 bases between them. CDR3 sequence (DNA): TGTGCCAGCAGCTTATCACGGGGTGGGATCAATGAGCAGTTCTTC. Translated: CASSLSRGGINEQFF. Full variable domain (rest looked up from reference TRBV11-3 and TRBJ2-1): EAGVVQSPRYKIIEKKQPVAFWCNPISGHNTLYWYLQNLGQGPELLIRYENEEAVDDSQLPKDRFSAERLKGVDSTLKIQPAELGDSAVYLCASSLSRGGINEQFFGPGTRLTVL.

This clonotype was seen repeatedly, ten times or more. The chain is built from TRBV12-3 or TRBV12-4 and TRBJ2-2, with TRBD1 matching 7 bases. The V and J ends lost 10 bases and 4 bases, in that order; junction bases with no gene match: 6. The CDR3 is 13 amino acids. CDR3 residues: CATTGVGTGELFF. For the CDR3, the DNA is TGTGCCACCACAGGGGTTGGCACCGGGGAGCTGTTTTTT.

This clonotype was seen many times. The chain joins TRBV4-2 to TRBJ2-5, with 11 bases fitting TRBD2. There are 16 residues in the CDR3. Germline-derived CDR1 and CDR2 are LGHNA and YNFKEQ. V was clipped by 1 base and J by 5 bases; unmatched bases: 6. The CDR3 DNA follows: TGTGCCAGCAGCCAAGTACTAGCGGGGGCGGGGGAGACCCAGTACTTC. As protein: CASSQVLAGAGETQYF.

This clonotype has just a few counts. The chain recombines TRBV7-6 with TRBJ2-7; 7 nucleotides agree with TRBD1. Looked up from germline, CDR1 is SGHVS and CDR2 is FNYEAQ. This CDR3 is built from 15 residues. The ends lost 5 bases at V and 1 base at J; junction bases unmatched: 8. The CDR3 region has the DNA TGTGCCAGCAGCCAAGGACAGGCGCCTTCCTACGAGCAGTACGTC. Translation: CASSQGQAPSYEQYV.

This clonotype was seen repeatedly, ten times or more. V usage is TRBV20-1 and J usage is TRBJ2-1; D call uncertain. V gave up 1 base and J gave up 5 bases, with 9 bases separating them. This CDR3 has 13 amino acids. Germline V gene lookup returns CDR1 DFQATT and CDR2 SNEGSKA (reference sequence). DNA for the CDR3: TGCAGTGCTAGAGGGGCCGGAGACAATGAGCAGTTCTTC. This translates into CSARGAGDNEQFF.

This clonotype was observed at least ten times. The V call is TRBV5-1, the J call TRBJ2-1, with a tentative D call TRBD2 (5 bases). The germline CDR1 and CDR2 sequences are SGHRS and YFSETQ. The ends were cut back, 4 bases at V and 4 bases at J, with 18 bases in the middle. The CDR3 spans 16 residues. CDR3 protein: CASSPYPGLSYNEQFF. The CDR3 bases are TGCGCCAGCAGCCCTTATCCGGGGTTAAGTTACAATGAGCAGTTCTTC.

The chain uses TRBV4-1 and TRBJ2-2; weak D call: TRBD1 (5 bases). V was clipped by 6 bases and J by 0 bases, with 11 bases between them. This CDR3 contains 15 residues. Germline loops: CDR1 MGHRA, CDR2 YSYEKL. CDR3 sequence (DNA): TGCGCCAGCAGTCCACAGGCACCGAACACCGGGGAGCTGTTTTTT. As protein: CASSPQAPNTGELFF.

The V and J genes are TRBV15 and TRBJ2-7, with 7 bases that match TRBD1. The CDR3 sequence is 16 residues long. Germline assignment: CDR1 LNHNV and CDR2 YYDKDF (reference sequence). Unmatched junction bases numbered 9, after V lost 0 bases and J lost 4 bases. The CDR3 reads CATSRDRGQTTYEQYV. The CDR3 coding sequence is TGTGCCACCAGCAGAGATAGGGGACAGACGACTTACGAGCAGTACGTC.

This clonotype was detected a few times. The genes are TRBV7-6 and TRBJ2-5; maybe TRBD2 (6 bases). Trimming took off 2 bases at V and 4 bases at J, with 11 bases between the two ends. This CDR3 region has 14 residues. CDR1 and CDR2 (germline): SGHVS, FNYEAQ. The chain's CDR3 is CASSLTGLLETQYF. As DNA, the CDR3 is TGTGCCAGCAGCTTAACGGGACTTCTAGAGACCCAGTACTTC. The entire variable domain, with the rest obtained from reference TRBV7-6 and TRBJ2-5, is as follows: GAGVSQSPRYKVTKRGQDVALRCDPISGHVSLYWYRQALGQGPEFLTYFNYEAQQDKSGLPNDRFSAERPEGSISTLTIQRTEQRDSAMYRCASSLTGLLETQYFGPGTRLLVL.

This clonotype was detected many times. The chain joins TRBV3-1 to TRBJ2-6, with D perhaps TRBD1 (6 bases). Per the germline V gene, CDR1 is LGHDT and CDR2 is YNNKEL (reference sequence). The CDR3 length is 15 residues. Trimming pared 1 base from V and 2 bases from J, leaving 6 bases between. Here the CDR3 DNA reads TGTGCCAGCAGCCAAGGACAGGCTGGGGCCAACGTCCTGACTTTC. Translated, it gives CASSQGQAGANVLTF.

This clonotype showed up many times. The chain combines TRBV29-1 with TRBJ2-7, with TRBD2 identical over 13 bases. The CDR3 contains 20 residues. Germline CDR1 is SQVTM and CDR2 is ANQGSEA. After removal of 5 bases from V and 0 bases from J, the junction contained 19 bases not matched to a gene. The CDR3 DNA reads as TGCAGCGTTTCTACTCCACCCGGGACTAGCGGGGACCCAAGCTCCTACGAGCAGTACTTC. Translating gives CSVSTPPGTSGDPSSYEQYF.